What follows are 14 T cell receptor beta chains derived from one specimen sequenced in a study of radiation and T cells in renal cell carcinoma. Time point defined: blood 2 weeks post-SBRT. Specified treatment: 15 Gy SBRT to primary tumor, nephrectomy 4 weeks later. Only in-frame clones appear in the TCRdb table, and some are missing; sequencing was by immunoSEQ multiplex PCR. The data contain tens of thousands of clones, more than 80% of them singletons. Material: blood, obtained from a patient whose treatment included radiotherapy and nephrectomy. The receptor source for this set is a woman between 65 and 79 years old with renal cell carcinoma.

The V call is TRBV19, the J call TRBJ1-1; D uncertain. Germline CDR1 and CDR2: LNHDA and SQIVND (reference sequence). V was shortened by 5 bases and J by 1 base, with 14 bases between the two germline ends. The CDR3 is made up of 15 amino acids. CDR3 sequence (DNA): TGTGCCAGTAGTCCTGGGAGGCCTAGGAACACTGAAGCTTTCTTT. Amino acids: CASSPGRPRNTEAFF.

The DNA for the CDR3 is TGTGCCAGCAGTTTGAAGAGGGACTATAGCAATCAGCCCCAGCATTTT. Translating it yields CASSLKRDYSNQPQHF. The chain combines TRBV27 with TRBJ1-5; perhaps TRBD1 as D (5 bases). This CDR3 is 16 amino acids long. Germline CDR1 MNHEY, CDR2 SMNVEV (reference sequence). Trimming removed 3 bases from V and 0 bases from J, with 12 bases in between.

This clone was counted a few times. The rearrangement joins TRBV14 to TRBJ2-7; D perhaps matches TRBD2 (5 bases). From germline, CDR1 is SGHDN and CDR2 FVKESK. The CDR3 has 13 amino acids. The germline V and J ends were trimmed by 4 bases and 1 base, with 8 bases remaining between them. As DNA, the CDR3 is TGTGCCAGCAGCCGCCGAGGGTCCTACGAGCAGTACTTC. This translates into CASSRRGSYEQYF. The full variable domain, completed using reference TRBV14 and TRBJ2-7, is EAGVTQFPSHSVIEKGQTVTLRCDPISGHDNLYWYRRVMGKEIKFLLHFVKESKQDESGMPNNRFLAERTGGTYSTLKVQPAELEDSGVYFCASSRRGSYEQYFGPGTRLTVT.

This rearrangement joins TRBV18 to TRBJ2-7; TRBD2 might be the D (5 bases). The CDR3 runs 14 residues. The germline V gene encodes CDR1 KGHSH and CDR2 LQKENI. The germline V and J ends were trimmed by 0 bases and 4 bases, with 10 bases remaining between them. CDR3 sequence reads: CASSPPGLQYEQYF. CDR3 DNA: TGTGCCAGCTCACCACCCGGACTCCAATACGAGCAGTACTTC. Full variable domain (rest looked up from reference TRBV18 and TRBJ2-7): NAGVMQNPRHLVRRRGQEARLRCSPMKGHSHVYWYRQLPEEGLKFMVYLQKENIIDESGMPKERFSAEFPKEGPSILRIQQVVRGDSAAYFCASSPPGLQYEQYFGPGTRLTVT.

The genes are TRBV28 and TRBJ2-7; 10 bases match TRBD1. Germline CDR1 is MDHEN and CDR2 is SYDVKM. This CDR3 contains 15 residues. V lost 4 bases and J lost 3; bases outside the gene matches: 6. CDR3 in amino acids: CASSSPRDRGYEQYF. The DNA of the CDR3 is TGTGCCAGCAGTTCCCCCCGGGACAGGGGCTACGAGCAGTACTTC.

The rearrangement links TRBV19 to TRBJ1-5, with D unresolved. Looked up from germline, CDR1 is LNHDA and CDR2 is SQIVND (reference sequence). This CDR3 is built from 15 residues. With 3 bases removed from V and 1 base from J, the gap between germline ends came to 10 bases. The CDR3 region is CASSIWGGSNQPQHF. The CDR3 DNA follows: TGTGCCAGTAGTATCTGGGGTGGAAGCAATCAGCCCCAGCATTTT.

This clone qualifies as medium-sized. This rearrangement joins TRBV5-1 to TRBJ1-1; no clear D. The CDR3 sequence is 13 residues long. With 6 bases removed from V and 5 bases from J, the gap between germline ends came to 14 bases. The germline gives CDR1 SGHRS, CDR2 YFSETQ. CDR3 DNA sequence: TGCGCCAGCACCTCCGGCGGGGTGACTGAAGCTTTCTTT. Encoded protein: CASTSGGVTEAFF.

CDR3 loop: CASSINGEWETQYF. The CDR3 nucleotides read TGTGCCAGTAGTATAAATGGGGAATGGGAGACCCAGTACTTC. The chain carries TRBV19 and TRBJ2-5, with D unresolved. The V and J ends lost 2 bases and 5 bases respectively, with 12 bases between them. The CDR3 is 14 residues long. Germline V gene sequence: CDR1 LNHDA, CDR2 SQIVND (reference sequence).

This chain connects TRBV5-5 to TRBJ1-5, with D unresolved. The CDR3 is 17 amino acids. Trimming removed 0 bases at V and 0 bases at J, with 13 bases between. Germline loops: CDR1 SGHKS, CDR2 YYEKEE (reference sequence). DNA for the CDR3: TGTGCCAGCAGCTTGGGTGCCTGGGGAGTTAGCAATCAGCCCCAGCATTTT. Residues: CASSLGAWGVSNQPQHF.

The chain is built from TRBV15 and TRBJ2-7, with 11 nucleotides matching TRBD2. The J segment lost 6 bases and the V segment lost 3 bases, leaving 4 bases of the junction unmatched. Germline V gene lookup returns CDR1 LNHNV and CDR2 YYDKDF (reference sequence). CDR3 length: 14 amino acids. In nucleotides, the CDR3 is TGTGCCACCAGCAGGGGACTAGCGGAGGGCGAGCAGTACTTC. The encoded protein is CATSRGLAEGEQYF. The full variable domain, rest sourced from reference TRBV15 and TRBJ2-7, is DAMVIQNPRYQVTQFGKPVTLSCSQTLNHNVMYWYQQKSSQAPKLLFHYYDKDFNNEADTPDNFQSRRPNTSFCFLDIRSPGLGDTAMYLCATSRGLAEGEQYFGPGTRLTVT.

The rearrangement joins TRBV6-1 to TRBJ1-3; D is undetermined. The length of the CDR3 is 14 residues. Looked up from germline, CDR1 is MNHNS and CDR2 is SASEGT. Trimming pared 6 bases from V and 3 bases from J, leaving 12 bases between. DNA of the CDR3: TGTGCCAGCAGCCCGAACAGAAATGGAAACACCATATATTTT. Translation gives CASSPNRNGNTIYF.

The genes are TRBV9 and TRBJ1-2, with 8 positions matching TRBD1. The ends lost 2 bases at V and 4 bases at J; junction bases unmatched: 4. Germline V lookup: CDR1 SGDLS, CDR2 YYNGEE. The CDR3 runs 14 residues. CDR3 nucleotides: TGTGCCAGCAGCGTTACAGGGGGTTCCTATGGCTACACCTTC. This translates into CASSVTGGSYGYTF. The whole variable domain, filled in from reference TRBV9 and TRBJ1-2, reads DSGVTQTPKHLITATGQRVTLRCSPRSGDLSVYWYQQSLDQGLQFLIQYYNGEERAKGNILERFSAQQFPDLHSELNLSSLELGDSALYFCASSVTGGSYGYTFGSGTRLTVV.

This sequence joins TRBV4-2 and TRBJ1-5, with 9 bases matching TRBD1. J was trimmed by 7 bases and V by 0 bases; bases with no gene match: 4. The CDR3 consists of 15 residues. Looked up from germline, CDR1 is LGHNA and CDR2 is YNFKEQ. CDR3: CASSQDGTGRQPQHF. CDR3 nucleotides: TGTGCCAGCAGCCAAGATGGGACAGGGAGGCAGCCCCAGCATTTT.

In this sample, this clone turned up a few times. The genes are TRBV5-5 and TRBJ1-1; 7 bases agree with TRBD1. The length of the CDR3 is 17 residues. J was trimmed by 8 bases and V by 4 bases; bases with no gene match: 20. Germline V gene sequence: CDR1 SGHKS, CDR2 YYEKEE (reference sequence). For the CDR3, the DNA is TGTGCCAGCAGCCAAGGGAGACAGGGCTACCAAGGGAAAGAAGCTTTCTTT. This sequence encodes CASSQGRQGYQGKEAFF. Full variable domain (missing parts from reference TRBV5-5 and TRBJ1-1): DAGVTQSPTHLIKTRGQQVTLRCSPISGHKSVSWYQQVLGQGPQFIFQYYEKEERGRGNFPDRFSARQFPNYSSELNVNALLLGDSALYLCASSQGRQGYQGKEAFFGQGTRLTVV.